The source of this TCR beta chain is a study of blood T cell repertoires in COVID-19. Across the whole study: Acute and convalescent COVID-19 samples came from the United States, Italy and Spain. PBMCs, B-cell-depleted T cells, or T cells provided the cDNA or gDNA that made up the material.

In the source study's methods: How many nucleated cells were present was estimated from reference gene primer amplification. Data came from immunoSEQ multiplex PCR; TCRdb stores just in-frame clones and leaves some out. V and J calls and clone size come straight from that table; D and trimming were deduced from the DNA. There are about 170,000 clones in the sample; roughly 81% occur only once, and roughly 8% lies in the top ten. Germline CDR1 is MDHEN and CDR2 is SYDVKM. Trimming left V 3 bases short and J 7 bases short, with 15 bases between. This CDR3 is 15 amino acids long. The V gene is TRBV28, the J gene TRBJ1-4, with D uncertain. Sequenced input: peripheral blood. The TCR comes from a man aged 35 to 55 who had recovered from COVID-19. CDR3 sequence: CASSFVGGYGEKLFF. CDR3 bases: TGTGCCAGCAGTTTCGTCGGCGGATACGGTGAAAAACTGTTTTTT.